The 9 T cell receptor beta chains below all came from one sample that was sequenced in a study of sequential checkpoint blockade in melanoma. Sequenced by immunoSEQ multiplex PCR; TCRdb stores in-frame clones only, minus some. The sample records over 15,000 clones, around 63% being singletons. Indicated treatment: randomized to nivolumab then ipilimumab (arm A) or the reverse (arm B). The input for sequencing was CD8+ T cells sorted from blood (inferred from file names), taken from a patient given nivolumab and ipilimumab in sequence. Source of these receptors: a human donor with melanoma.

V gene TRBV7-2 combines with J gene TRBJ1-2; unclear D gene. CDR3 length equals 17 residues. Per the germline V gene, CDR1 is SGHTA and CDR2 is FQGNSA. V gave up 1 base and J gave up 0 bases, with 15 bases separating them. The CDR3 DNA sequence: TGTGCCAGCAGCTTAGACCTAGGAAGCGGACCTAACTATGGCTACACCTTC. Translated: CASSLDLGSGPNYGYTF. Full variable domain (remainder filled in from reference TRBV7-2 and TRBJ1-2): GAGVSQSPSNKVTEKGKDVELRCDPISGHTALYWYRQSLGQGLEFLIYFQGNSAPDKSGLPSDRFSAERTGGSVSTLTIQRTQQEDSAVYLCASSLDLGSGPNYGYTFGSGTRLTVV.

In this sample, this clone turned up once. This chain uses TRBV28 with TRBJ2-5; 10 bases map to TRBD1. V lost 7 bases, J lost 5 bases, and 7 bases stayed unmatched. CDR3 length: 14 residues. Per germline, CDR1 MDHEN and CDR2 SYDVKM. The CDR3 nucleotides read TGTGCCAGCACCTTCAGGGACAGGGGTGAGACCCAGTACTTC. It is translated as CASTFRDRGETQYF. The whole variable domain, filled in from reference TRBV28 and TRBJ2-5, reads DVKVTQSSRYLVKRTGEKVFLECVQDMDHENMFWYRQDPGLGLRLIYFSYDVKMKEKGDIPEGYSVSREKKERFSLILESASTNQTSMYLCASTFRDRGETQYFGPGTRLLVL.

Worth noting for this clone: The junction differs from germline at one of its ends, possibly a read error. The CDR3 reads CASSLEGQGAKFF. In DNA, the CDR3 is TGTGCTAGCAGCTTAGAGGGACAGGGGGCGAAGTTCTTC. This chain joins TRBV7-7 and TRBJ2-1; 12 bases agree with TRBD1. Germline CDR1 reads SSHAT; CDR2 reads FNYEAQ (reference sequence). The CDR3 length is 13 residues.

DNA of the CDR3: TGTGCCAGTAGTCTCGTGACAGGGGCGGTCCACGAGCAGTACTTC. Amino acids: CASSLVTGAVHEQYF. This chain links TRBV5-6 with TRBJ2-7, with 8 bases identical to TRBD1. Per germline, CDR1 SGHDT and CDR2 YYEEEE. The CDR3 has 15 amino acids. The ends lost 8 bases at V and 5 bases at J; junction bases unmatched: 15.

This chain links TRBV30 with TRBJ2-3, with 10 bases fitting TRBD2. V gave up 1 base and J gave up 6 bases; unmatched junction bases: 13. The CDR3 loop spans 17 amino acids. Germline CDR1 reads GTSNPN; CDR2 reads SVGIG (reference sequence). CDR3 sequence (DNA): TGTGCCTGGAGTGAGCAGGTAGCTAGCGGGAGCGGCGATACGCAGTATTTT. Translating it yields CAWSEQVASGSGDTQYF.

This chain's CDR3 is CASSQEVAGYSYEQYF. The DNA of the CDR3 is TGCGCCAGCAGCCAAGAGGTAGCGGGCTACTCCTACGAGCAGTACTTC. The V and J genes are TRBV4-1 and TRBJ2-7; 7 positions agree with TRBD2. After removal of 0 bases from V and 0 bases from J, the junction contained 5 bases not matched to a gene. The CDR3 consists of 16 residues. Germline V gene data show CDR1 as MGHRA and CDR2 as YSYEKL.

V gene TRBV28 combines with J gene TRBJ1-5; the D gene is possibly TRBD1 (5 bases). Trimming stripped 3 bases from V and 3 bases from J, with 9 bases between. CDR3 length: 14 amino acids. The germline CDR1 and CDR2 sequences are MDHEN and SYDVKM. The DNA of the CDR3 is TGTGCCAGCAGTTTCGGGGGGATCAATCAGCCCCAGCATTTT. Translating gives CASSFGGINQPQHF. Drawing the rest from reference TRBV28 and TRBJ1-5, the complete variable domain is DVKVTQSSRYLVKRTGEKVFLECVQDMDHENMFWYRQDPGLGLRLIYFSYDVKMKEKGDIPEGYSVSREKKERFSLILESASTNQTSMYLCASSFGGINQPQHFGDGTRLSIL.

There are a few counts of this clone. The chain couples TRBV21-1 to TRBJ2-2; TRBD2, the table's D call, lacks a check against the DNA. TRBV21-1 has pseudogene status. This CDR3 has 12 residues. The CDR3 loop reads CASSKVAGELFF. CDR3 DNA sequence: TGTGCCAGCAGCAAAGTAGCTGGGGAGCTGTTTTTT.

This chain links TRBV2 with TRBJ2-3, with a possible D match to TRBD1 (6 bases). The CDR3 is 12 residues long. In germline, CDR1 is SNHLY, CDR2 FYNNEI. Deletions cut 7 bases from V and 4 bases from J, with 9 bases between. CDR3 region: CASIQGPDTQYF. CDR3 nucleotides: TGTGCCAGCATACAGGGACCAGATACGCAGTATTTT. Full variable domain (missing parts from reference TRBV2 and TRBJ2-3): EPEVTQTPSHQVTQMGQEVILRCVPISNHLYFYWYRQILGQKVEFLVSFYNNEISEKSEIFDDQFSVERPDGSNFTLKIRSTKLEDSAMYFCASIQGPDTQYFGPGTRLTVL.